The entry below describes one TCR beta chain. Its cognate antigen has yet to be identified. No much larger clone is present one base from it, and per-base qualities are unavailable. These data are taken from a study of cytomegalovirus exposure and HLA in healthy donors (TCRdb year 2017). About the investigation overall: An earlier analysis of roughly 610 of the donors reported over 250 Gb of sequence data and 95 million to 120 million unique TCR beta sequences obtained from roughly 180 million T cells. In addition to the first cohort of about 650 subjects, a separate validation cohort of approximately 110 different subjects was used. Every repertoire in the discovery cohort had been generated on one and the same sequencing platform. The study aimed to test whether cataloging public T cell receptors could reveal signatures of past pathogen exposure. Typing coverage varied by locus: roughly 629-630 donors for A, B, C, DRB1 and DQB1; roughly 560 for DQA1; 600 to 610 for DPA1; roughly 450 for DPB1. Of the 350 to 450 genotyped donors, approximately 83% fell in the genetic ancestry cluster associated with self-reported Caucasian donors. A later analysis re-analyzed previously published TCR beta repertoires from about 600 donors and added high-resolution HLA genotyping to study TCR occurrence patterns. High-throughput TCR immunosequencing, statistical association of individual TCRs with disease status, and machine learning were combined to predict cytomegalovirus infection status. HLA typing included class I and class II loci at four-digit resolution. A handful of DR-DQ haplotypes were handled as single units for association and clustering because linkage in the cohort was strong. Among 398 genotyped donors of the cohort, an average of around 240,000 unique TCR beta nucleotide sequences were sequenced per donor, roughly a sixth of them non-productive. Rather than using new phenotypic data, the later analysis identified candidate immune exposures from TCR beta sequences and from how often those sequences occurred across donors. The study used immunosequencing to profile the T cell repertoires of some 600 subjects and linked those repertoires to cytomegalovirus serostatus. A later genetic analysis took genome-wide SNP genotypes for about 55% of the 666 donors and used that subset as a discovery cohort. An early release covering over 500 HLA-typed donors comprised approximately 290 gigabases of sequencing data and approximately 80 million unique TCR sequences. To decide whether each TCR beta V gene segment behaved as functional or pseudogenic, an earlier analysis of approximately 590 of the donors relied on high-throughput TCR beta sequencing. Alongside the repertoire data, information on donor age, sex, ethnicity and CMV serostatus was compiled. Findings and caveats that apply to the study as a whole: Compared with the approximately 670-donor mean, donors in an Asian-associated ancestry cluster had fewer N-insertions in productive TCRs, according to a later genetic analysis. Because HLA typing was missing for some donors at each locus, association tests included only the typed subset. According to a later analysis, TCR association rates differed among HLA loci, with DRB1 alleles showing the most associated TCRs and HLA-C alleles showing the fewest. The 87-base-pair reads could not distinguish some IMGT-functional V segments, including TRBV6-2 and TRBV6-3, so those segments were excluded. A total of 150 to 200 TCR beta chains were listed by the study as associated with cytomegalovirus. Over 15 rarely observed V segments, including chromosome 9 orphons, were excluded from the earlier analysis of several hundred of the donors because counts were too low. At a false discovery rate of 0.05, a later analysis linked around 17,000 TCR beta sequences to specific HLA alleles. Linkage disequilibrium might explain the correlated functional status among segregating V segments, but an unknown experimental factor could not be ruled out. In a later analysis, several top co-occurrence clusters were reported to appear linked to parvovirus B19, influenza, CMV and Epstein-Barr virus. Assigning TCR associations to individual alleles was difficult when HLA alleles, especially DR and DQ, strongly co-occurred. In a later genetic analysis, a missense DCLRE1C variant was associated with V-gene and J-gene trimming of TCR beta chains, and the association was replicated in an independent cohort. It was suggested by the authors that the approach could potentially be generalized to other disease states and immunological phenotypes. A group of highly shared sequence variants was considered likely to be a technical artifact of the sequencing pipeline. CMV serostatus was the only immune exposure information available for the cohort. In an earlier analysis of some 540 of the donors, most TCR beta V segments appeared in productive rearrangements about 87% or about 30% of the time, broadly matching IMGT annotations. While some public TCRs were present in many individuals, most TCR sequences turned up only very rarely across donors. A further reported finding was that TCR beta sequences accurately predicted the HLA-A and HLA-B alleles for most subjects in the first cohort. This cohort had only TCR beta chains sequenced, and the lack of alpha or paired-chain data limited which features could be detected. Cytomegalovirus status was reported to be diagnosed by the classifier with high specificity and sensitivity in both the original and validation cohorts. In a later analysis, HLA-associated TCR beta chains were found to be more clonally expanded and to have lower generation probabilities than equally common non-associated chains. According to a later analysis, most CMV-associated TCR beta chains appeared to be HLA-restricted, and the HLA associations seemed to be driven largely by CMV exposure. Roughly uniform sequencing depth across donors was assumed in presence/absence analyses, although this assumption may not hold. Three of the identified cytomegalovirus-associated TCR beta chains were confirmed in vitro to be specific for cytomegalovirus antigens.

From the germline V gene, CDR1 is MNHEY and CDR2 is SVGAGI. Germline trimming amounts to 5 bases on V and 5 bases on J, with 5 as the count of junction bases outside the gene matches. The CDR3 sequence holds 14 residues, the cysteine and phenylalanine included. Only the CDR3 region is kept as DNA, spanning 42 bases read in frame from base 1. In total, roughly 670 healthy bone marrow donors made up the cohort. Cohort members were all nominally healthy when sampled, although unrecorded immune exposures were likely present. The donor was CMV seronegative and was included in the group of approximately 350 seronegative cohort members. A peripheral blood sample was provided by each donor, and peripheral blood mononuclear cells were used for TCR beta sequencing. The Qiagen DNeasy Blood Extraction Kit was used to extract genomic DNA from the blood cell samples. Library construction relied on the immunoSEQ multiplex PCR assay. For the multiplex PCR, a mixture combining 60 forward primers for TCR Vbeta segments and 13 reverse primers for TCR Jbeta segments was used. A multiplex PCR assay on genomic DNA amplified the CDR3 region of rearranged TCR beta genes. The amplified TCR beta libraries were sequenced on the Illumina HiSeq System as 87-base-pair reads. For the original study's pipeline: A later analysis tallied around 82 million unique TCR beta chains across the 650 to 750 repertoires, and about 12 million of those chains were shared by two or more donors. Raw reads were error-corrected and collapsed into unique sequences with a nearest-neighbor algorithm that merged closely related sequences to remove PCR and sequencing errors. Alignment of CDR3 sequences to IMGT reference sequences was used to assign V, D and J gene segments. For a sequence to be retained, at least a six-nucleotide match to both a V gene segment and a J gene segment was required. A rearrangement counted as productive if the CDR3 had no stop codons and remained in frame with V and J, and every other rearrangement counted as non-productive. CDR3 was defined by IMGT convention, running from the second conserved V-encoded cysteine to the conserved J-encoded phenylalanine. In an earlier analysis of 550 to 650 of the donors, sequences lacking an unambiguous match to a single V gene segment were excluded. In an earlier analysis of some 590 of the donors, a V segment was called functional when productive rearrangements were above 56.7%, and segregating when the standard deviation between donors exceeded 5%. A statistical classification framework was built for diagnosing cytomegalovirus status from the catalog of TCR beta chain sequences. In a later analysis, TCR nucleotide sequences were compared against IMGT/GENE-DB human TR gene sequences so that V and J genes could be assigned. The TCRdist pipeline was used in a later analysis to assign CDR3 sequences and most-parsimonious VDJ recombination scenarios. In a later analysis, each TCR beta chain was defined by its CDR3 amino acid sequence together with its V-gene family, and reads lacking a unique V-gene family were excluded. As a way to deal with suspected cross-contamination and a sequencing artifact, a later analysis dropped 450 to 600 nucleotide sequences that were highly shared and had low generation probability. A later analysis calculated a clonal expansion index for each public chain from normalized within-repertoire ranks of inferred template counts. Generation probabilities in a later analysis came from a VDJ recombination model fitted to out-of-frame rearrangements, and those results were checked against IGoR. In a later analysis, hypergeometric tests were used to score TCR-TCR, TCR-HLA and TCR-CMV co-occurrence, with a repertoire-size bias correction applied to TCR pairs. To estimate false discovery rates, a later analysis permuted the HLA or CMV assignments 20 times. A later analysis grouped co-occurring TCRs with DBSCAN, adding TCRdist sequence similarity when clustering within HLA-allele-positive subsets. Repertoires with fewer than 30,000 or more than 120,000 public chains, plus five repertoires with anomalous nucleotide sharing, were excluded from co-occurrence clustering. This is the immuneACCESS table as TCRdb keeps it, with only in-frame sequences that have V and J called. A part of the clones is gone; compared with another copy, unresolved V genes explain less than half, and the rest is unexplained. The DNA gave D and trimming, while V, J and clone size come from that table. In all, the sample holds roughly 140,000 clones, and about a tenth of those were seen once. 1.5% to 2% of the sample is in the top ten clones.

Sequenced material: PBMCs. The TCR comes from a male donor in good health and CMV-seronegative. The chain was built from TRBV6-5 and TRBJ2-1, with TRBD2 identical over 8 junction bases. This receptor carries the CDR3 CASSVSGADNEQFF. The bases read TGTGCCAGCAGTGTTAGCGGGGCAGACAATGAGCAGTTCTTC.